A selection of T cell receptor beta chains follows, all from one sample in a study of neurological immune-mediated disorders. TCRdb redid the calling of the 5' RACE reads with MiXCR, one entry per CDR3 protein. The sample has about 79,000 distinct CDR3 sequences, 13% to 15% seen once. The sample consisted of PBMCs. The receptor set was obtained from a woman in her forties or fifties in good health. Each CDR3 is given without its conserved first and last residue. Each record gives: J gene, clone size, V gene, CDR3 protein. Not all rows give a size; the values are once, few, many and, for expanded clones, a class.

TRBJ1-5	many	TRBV28	ASSSPSGSPYQPQH
TRBJ2-1	many	TRBV7-2	ASSAGQGVFNEQF
TRBJ2-1	many	TRBV5-1	ASSRAAGFDEQF
TRBJ1-5	few	TRBV20-1	SARGDENQPQH
TRBJ2-1	.	TRBV18	ASSASRGYNEQF
TRBJ1-2	many	TRBV25-1	ASSEPPGQATGYT
TRBJ1-5	.	TRBV5-1	ASSLVPRGTLNSNQPQH
TRBJ2-1	many	TRBV7-2	ASSLARRPNYNEQF
TRBJ2-7	many	TRBV3-1	ASSQAGTGDEQY
TRBJ2-7	many	TRBV9	ASSPRGVATYEQY
TRBJ2-2	many	TRBV7-9	ASSLGWGLAKTGELF
TRBJ2-1	many	TRBV9	ASSVDSGSWSEQF
TRBJ1-1	.	TRBV5-1	ASSPTAGTENTEAF
TRBJ2-5	.	TRBV14	ASSRSTGVETQY
TRBJ2-3	many	TRBV7-2	ASSKRGGGADTQY
TRBJ2-1	many	TRBV28	ASSGGGATENEQF